This is a list of T cell receptor beta chains from one sample in a study of blood T cell repertoires in COVID-19. Clones were sequenced by immunoSEQ multiplex PCR, and TCRdb holds only the in-frame ones, with some missing. The sample has tens of thousands of clones, 87% seen once; the top ten hold roughly 4.5%. Input material: peripheral blood. These receptors were collected from a man aged 60 to 75 with COVID-19, enrolled during active disease. CDR3s include the opening cysteine and the closing phenylalanine or tryptophan. D genes are given only for firm matches. Size is omitted from some rows. Given values are once, few, many or a class for expanded clones.

j_call: TRBJ2-7; d_call: -; clone_size: -; v_call: TRBV9; cdr3_aa: CASSVDSGSSLYEQYF; cdr3_nt: TGTGCCAGCAGCGTAGATAGCGGTTCGAGTCTTTACGAGCAGTACTTC
j_call: TRBJ1-2; d_call: -; clone_size: -; v_call: TRBV20-1; cdr3_aa: CSASGTPEGGYTF; cdr3_nt: TGCAGTGCTAGTGGGACCCCGGAGGGTGGCTACACCTTC
j_call: TRBJ1-2; d_call: TRBD1; clone_size: -; v_call: TRBV28; cdr3_aa: CASSPRQGHNPYGYTF; cdr3_nt: TGTGCCAGCAGTCCCCGACAGGGGCACAACCCCTATGGCTACACCTTC
j_call: TRBJ1-5; d_call: -; clone_size: few; v_call: TRBV6-1; cdr3_aa: CASSDRTDFWPQHF; cdr3_nt: TGTGCCAGCAGTGATCGGACGGACTTTTGGCCCCAGCATTTT
j_call: TRBJ1-3; d_call: -; clone_size: -; v_call: TRBV6-6; cdr3_aa: CASSYSDSTSGNTIYF; cdr3_nt: TGTGCCAGCAGTTACTCAGACTCAACCTCTGGAAACACCATATATTTT
j_call: TRBJ2-7; d_call: -; clone_size: -; v_call: TRBV6-5; cdr3_aa: CASSFREGGEQYF; cdr3_nt: TGTGCCAGCAGTTTCAGGGAAGGGGGCGAGCAGTACTTC
j_call: TRBJ2-5; d_call: TRBD1; clone_size: -; v_call: TRBV5-6; cdr3_aa: CASSSGQIQETQYF; cdr3_nt: TGTGCCAGCAGCTCGGGACAGATCCAAGAGACCCAGTACTTC
j_call: TRBJ2-2; d_call: TRBD1; clone_size: -; v_call: TRBV7-9; cdr3_aa: CASTRQGAGGTGELFF; cdr3_nt: TGTGCCAGCACCAGACAGGGGGCGGGCGGCACCGGGGAGCTGTTTTTT
j_call: TRBJ2-3; d_call: -; clone_size: -; v_call: TRBV18; cdr3_aa: CASSPKTGKADTQYF; cdr3_nt: TGTGCCAGCTCACCAAAAACAGGGAAAGCAGATACGCAGTATTTT
j_call: TRBJ2-7; d_call: -; clone_size: -; v_call: TRBV3-1/TRBV3-2; cdr3_aa: CASGGGTTSYEQYF; cdr3_nt: TGTGCCAGCGGGGGCGGGACTACATCCTACGAGCAGTACTTC
j_call: TRBJ2-1; d_call: -; clone_size: -; v_call: TRBV9; cdr3_aa: CASSVTNSHNYNEQFF; cdr3_nt: TGTGCCAGCAGCGTAACAAACAGCCACAACTACAATGAGCAGTTCTTC
j_call: TRBJ2-3; d_call: TRBD1; clone_size: -; v_call: TRBV10-2; cdr3_aa: CASRGTANTDTQYF; cdr3_nt: TGCGCCAGCAGGGGGACAGCGAACACAGATACGCAGTATTTT
j_call: TRBJ1-1; d_call: -; clone_size: once; v_call: TRBV28; cdr3_aa: CASSSRGGRTEAFF; cdr3_nt: TGTGCCAGCAGTTCGCGGGGAGGGCGGACTGAAGCTTTCTTT
j_call: TRBJ2-4; d_call: TRBD2; clone_size: -; v_call: TRBV15; cdr3_aa: CATSRVPGLAPLVSGNIQYF; cdr3_nt: TGTGCCACCAGCAGAGTTCCGGGACTAGCTCCGCTTGTCTCTGGAAACATTCAGTACTTC
j_call: TRBJ2-3; d_call: TRBD1; clone_size: -; v_call: TRBV30; cdr3_aa: CAWSVTMGQGVITDTQYF; cdr3_nt: TGTGCCTGGAGCGTTACAATGGGACAGGGGGTGATCACAGATACGCAGTATTTT
j_call: TRBJ2-2; d_call: -; clone_size: -; v_call: TRBV5-4; cdr3_aa: CASSFGSGELFF; cdr3_nt: TGTGCCAGCAGCTTCGGTAGCGGGGAGCTGTTTTTT
j_call: TRBJ2-7; d_call: -; clone_size: -; v_call: TRBV6-5; cdr3_aa: CASHSTISYEQYF; cdr3_nt: TGTGCCAGCCACTCTACTATCTCCTACGAGCAGTACTTC
j_call: TRBJ2-7; d_call: -; clone_size: -; v_call: TRBV6-1; cdr3_aa: CASTTRISYEQYF; cdr3_nt: TGTGCCAGCACCACCAGGATCTCCTACGAGCAGTACTTC
j_call: TRBJ1-4; d_call: TRBD1; clone_size: few; v_call: TRBV5-1; cdr3_aa: CASSGQGSTNEKLFF; cdr3_nt: TGCGCCAGCAGCGGACAGGGTTCAACTAATGAAAAACTGTTTTTT
j_call: TRBJ1-2; d_call: -; clone_size: once; v_call: TRBV24-1; cdr3_aa: CATHTANYGYTF; cdr3_nt: TGTGCCACGCATACAGCTAACTATGGCTACACCTTC
j_call: TRBJ2-7; d_call: TRBD2; clone_size: -; v_call: TRBV2; cdr3_aa: CASAGRGQAYEQYF; cdr3_nt: TGTGCCAGCGCTGGGAGGGGCCAAGCCTACGAGCAGTACTTC
j_call: TRBJ2-7; d_call: TRBD1; clone_size: -; v_call: TRBV7-2; cdr3_aa: CASSPGQGSSYEQYF; cdr3_nt: TGTGCCAGCAGCCCAGGACAGGGGAGCTCCTACGAGCAGTACTTC
j_call: TRBJ2-5; d_call: -; clone_size: once; v_call: TRBV27; cdr3_aa: CASSLAGNRETQYF; cdr3_nt: TGTGCCAGCAGTTTAGCAGGGAATCGTGAGACCCAGTACTTC
j_call: TRBJ2-5; d_call: TRBD2; clone_size: -; v_call: TRBV28; cdr3_aa: CASSFTSGRALPAQYF; cdr3_nt: TGTGCCAGCAGTTTTACTAGCGGGAGGGCCCTCCCAGCCCAGTACTTC
j_call: TRBJ2-7; d_call: TRBD2; clone_size: -; v_call: TRBV7-2; cdr3_aa: CASSLGLAGDEQYF; cdr3_nt: TGTGCCAGCAGCTTGGGACTAGCGGGAGACGAGCAGTACTTC
j_call: TRBJ1-1; d_call: -; clone_size: -; v_call: TRBV6-6; cdr3_aa: CASSYPEGNTEAFF; cdr3_nt: TGTGCCAGCAGTTATCCGGAGGGGAACACTGAAGCTTTCTTT
j_call: TRBJ1-2; d_call: TRBD1; clone_size: -; v_call: TRBV29-1; cdr3_aa: CSVLRQGATPYGYTF; cdr3_nt: TGCAGCGTTTTAAGACAGGGGGCGACTCCTTATGGCTACACCTTC
j_call: TRBJ2-2; d_call: TRBD1; clone_size: -; v_call: TRBV19; cdr3_aa: CASKVGTGPTGELFF; cdr3_nt: TGTGCCAGTAAGGTGGGGACAGGGCCCACCGGGGAGCTGTTTTTT
j_call: TRBJ1-4; d_call: -; clone_size: -; v_call: TRBV6-5; cdr3_aa: CASSDAGDEKLFF; cdr3_nt: TGTGCCAGCAGCGACGCCGGGGATGAAAAACTGTTTTTT
j_call: TRBJ1-4; d_call: -; clone_size: -; v_call: TRBV19; cdr3_aa: CASSIDPGTNEKLFF; cdr3_nt: TGTGCCAGTAGTATAGACCCCGGAACTAATGAAAAACTGTTTTTT
j_call: TRBJ1-2; d_call: -; clone_size: -; v_call: TRBV3-1/TRBV3-2; cdr3_aa: CASSQQDYGYTF; cdr3_nt: TGTGCCAGCAGCCAGCAGGACTATGGCTACACCTTC
j_call: TRBJ2-2; d_call: TRBD1; clone_size: -; v_call: TRBV5-4; cdr3_aa: CASSTYRGRDTGELFF; cdr3_nt: TGTGCCAGCAGCACTTACAGGGGGCGTGACACCGGGGAGCTGTTTTTT
j_call: TRBJ2-7; d_call: TRBD1; clone_size: few; v_call: TRBV11-2; cdr3_aa: CASSPGTANRYEQYF; cdr3_nt: TGTGCCAGCAGCCCCGGGACAGCCAACCGCTACGAGCAGTACTTC
j_call: TRBJ2-1; d_call: TRBD2; clone_size: -; v_call: TRBV6-5; cdr3_aa: CASSYVTSGYNEQFF; cdr3_nt: TGTGCCAGCAGTTACGTGACTAGCGGCTACAATGAGCAGTTCTTC
j_call: TRBJ2-7; d_call: -; clone_size: -; v_call: TRBV28; cdr3_aa: CASSPSDRTYEQYF; cdr3_nt: TGTGCCAGCAGTCCATCTGACAGGACTTACGAGCAGTACTTC
j_call: TRBJ2-7; d_call: TRBD2; clone_size: -; v_call: TRBV9; cdr3_aa: CASSPRRGVSSYEQYF; cdr3_nt: TGTGCCAGCAGCCCGCGCCGGGGGGTGAGCTCCTACGAGCAGTACTTC
j_call: TRBJ1-1; d_call: -; clone_size: once; v_call: TRBV19; cdr3_aa: CASREGPVNTEAFF; cdr3_nt: TGTGCCAGTAGGGAGGGGCCGGTGAACACTGAAGCTTTCTTT
j_call: TRBJ2-7; d_call: -; clone_size: few; v_call: TRBV28; cdr3_aa: CASSAPDSSYEQYF; cdr3_nt: TGTGCCAGCAGTGCCCCGGACAGCTCCTACGAGCAGTACTTC
j_call: TRBJ2-3; d_call: TRBD2; clone_size: -; v_call: TRBV2; cdr3_aa: CASTSGRADTQYF; cdr3_nt: TGTGCCAGCACTAGCGGGAGAGCAGATACGCAGTATTTT
j_call: TRBJ1-3; d_call: -; clone_size: -; v_call: TRBV7-6; cdr3_aa: CASSLALDSGNTIYF; cdr3_nt: TGTGCCAGCAGCTTAGCGTTGGACAGCGGAAACACCATATATTTT
j_call: TRBJ1-1; d_call: TRBD1; clone_size: -; v_call: TRBV4-3; cdr3_aa: CASSQDLDRGWTEAFF; cdr3_nt: TGCGCCAGCAGCCAAGATCTGGACAGGGGGTGGACTGAAGCTTTCTTT
j_call: TRBJ2-7; d_call: TRBD2; clone_size: -; v_call: TRBV27; cdr3_aa: CASSDLADAYEQYF; cdr3_nt: TGTGCCAGCAGCGACCTAGCGGACGCCTACGAGCAGTACTTC